Each of the 29 T cell receptor beta chains below was sequenced from the same sample in a study of control samples from healthy donors and cancer patients. Only in-frame clones appear in the TCRdb table, and some are missing; sequencing was by immunoSEQ multiplex PCR. The sample shows around 110,000 clones, over 85% of them seen only once. Sequenced material: blood. The receptor set was obtained from a man aged 30-40 years in good health.

The chain is built from TRBV6-5 and TRBJ1-4, with D possibly being TRBD1 (6 bases). V lost 2 bases, J lost 8 bases, and 18 bases lay in between. The CDR3 spans 16 residues. Germline lookup yields CDR1 MNHEY and CDR2 SVGAGI. Here the CDR3 reads CASSYLNRAGREKLFF. The CDR3 nucleotides read TGTGCCAGCAGTTACCTCAACAGGGCCGGGCGGGAAAAACTGTTTTTT.

This rearrangement joins TRBV19 to TRBJ1-2, with D uncertain. Germline lookup yields CDR1 LNHDA and CDR2 SQIVND (reference sequence). The CDR3 length is 15 residues. V lost 4 bases to trimming and J lost 8 bases, with 20 bases between them. The CDR3 DNA reads as TGTGCCAGTAGTACCCATCTGAGAACTACTATGGGCTACACCTTC. It translates to CASSTHLRTTMGYTF.

This clone was seen a single time. The chain has TRBV5-1 and TRBJ2-7; 11 bases map to TRBD2. There are 20 residues in the CDR3. Trimming took 4 bases from V and 2 from J; bases not matched to a gene: 20. The germline V gene has CDR1 SGHRS and CDR2 YFSETQ. The CDR3 DNA sequence: TGCGCCAGCAGCCCCCCGTCCAGACAGAGAACTAGCGGGGGTCCCTACGAGCAGTACGTC. It codes for CASSPPSRQRTSGGPYEQYV.

This clone was seen just once. This chain joins TRBV11-1 and TRBJ1-5, with unresolved D. There are 13 residues in the CDR3. The ends were cut back, 7 bases at V and 2 bases at J, with 9 bases in the middle. Per germline, CDR1 SGHAT and CDR2 FQDESV (reference sequence). As DNA, the CDR3 is TGTGCCAGCATGAAGGACGGCAATCAGCCCCAGCATTTT. Protein sequence: CASMKDGNQPQHF. Full variable domain (rest looked up from reference TRBV11-1 and TRBJ1-5): EAEVAQSPRYKITEKSQAVAFWCDPISGHATLYWYRQILGQGPELLVQFQDESVVDDSQLPKDRFSAERLKGVDSTLKIQPAELGDSAMYLCASMKDGNQPQHFGDGTRLSIL.

This rearrangement joins TRBV7-8 to TRBJ2-1, with TRBD2 matching over 13 bases. This CDR3 spans 17 amino acids. Germline loops: CDR1 SGHVS, CDR2 FQNEAQ. V dropped 5 bases and J dropped 4; count of bases not matched to a gene: 8. In nucleotides, the CDR3 is TGTGCCAGCAGCCCCTCCCCACTAGCGGGGGGGTACAATGAGCAGTTCTTC. Amino acids: CASSPSPLAGGYNEQFF.

The CDR3 here is CASSTPQGARLNSPLHF. The CDR3 region has the DNA TGTGCCAGTAGTACCCCGCAGGGGGCCCGTCTCAATTCACCCCTCCACTTT. The chain carries TRBV19 and TRBJ1-6; TRBD1 matches 8 bases. This CDR3 contains 17 residues. CDR1 LNHDA and CDR2 SQIVND come from the germline V gene (reference sequence). Germline trimming cut 4 bases from V and 7 bases from J; bases unmatched to any gene: 12.

This clone was seen once. The V call is TRBV6-1, the J call TRBJ1-4, with no clear D. This CDR3 is 14 amino acids long. V lost 1 base and J 6 bases, leaving 9 bases between the germline ends. Germline assignment: CDR1 MNHNS and CDR2 SASEGT. CDR3 DNA: TGTGCCAGCAGTGAAGAGCCCCTAGATGAAAAACTGTTTTTT. Protein: CASSEEPLDEKLFF.

The chain couples TRBV24-1 to TRBJ1-2; 7 bases agree with TRBD1. Per the germline V gene, CDR1 is KGHDR and CDR2 is SFDVKD. V was clipped by 3 bases and J by 6 bases; unmatched bases: 6. The CDR3 totals 14 residues. CDR3 bases: TGTGCCACCAGTGATCCTGACAGGGTCCATGGCTACACCTTC. Residues: CATSDPDRVHGYTF.

Comments on this clone: One end of the junction varies from germline; a read error may be responsible. The V call is TRBV3-1 (or the pseudogene TRBV3-2), the J call TRBJ1-1; TRBD1 is a possible D gene (5 bases). Germline V gives CDR1 LGHDT, CDR2 YNNKEL (reference sequence). The CDR3 is 14 amino acids. CDR3 DNA sequence: TGTGCCAGCACCTCAAGGGGCCCCGGGTCTCCCCCTGATTTT. Translated, it gives CASTSRGPGSPPDF.

The rearrangement links TRBV2 to TRBJ1-1; D not certain. CDR3 length: 13 amino acids. Trimming took 6 bases from V and 5 from J, leaving 13 bases between them. The germline V gene encodes CDR1 SNHLY and CDR2 FYNNEI. DNA for the CDR3: TGTGCCAGCAGGAGTCCAGTCATAACTGAAGCTTTCTTT. Translation: CASRSPVITEAFF.

This chain connects TRBV14 to TRBJ2-2; possible D gene TRBD2, 5 bases. Germline CDR1 reads SGHDN; CDR2 reads FVKESK. There are 16 residues in the CDR3. The germline V and J ends were trimmed by 1 base and 5 bases, with 14 bases remaining between them. CDR3 in amino acids: CASSQVGIAWTGELFF. DNA for the CDR3: TGTGCCAGCAGCCAAGTCGGGATAGCTTGGACCGGGGAGCTGTTTTTT.

The chain combines TRBV13 with TRBJ2-5, with TRBD2 matching over 9 bases. J was trimmed by 1 base and V by 5 bases; bases with no gene match: 14. The germline gives CDR1 PRHDT, CDR2 FYEKMQ (reference sequence). The CDR3 contains 18 residues. DNA for the CDR3: TGTGCCAGCAGCAATCCATCGGCGGTAGCGGGGGCCCAAGAGACCCAGTACTTC. Residues: CASSNPSAVAGAQETQYF. Based on the CDR3 plus reference TRBV13 and TRBJ2-5, the full variable domain is AAGVIQSPRHLIKEKRETATLKCYPIPRHDTVYWYQQGPGQDPQFLISFYEKMQSDKGSIPDRFSAQQFSDYHSELNMSSLELGDSALYFCASSNPSAVAGAQETQYFGPGTRLLVL.

The rearrangement links TRBV7-2 to TRBJ1-6, with TRBD1 matching 7 bases. Germline V gene sequence: CDR1 SGHTA, CDR2 FQGNSA. After removal of 5 bases from V and 7 bases from J, the junction contained 11 bases not matched to a gene. The CDR3 contains 16 residues. The CDR3 sequence: CASSLLGAGGNSPLHF. The CDR3, as DNA: TGTGCCAGCAGCCTCCTGGGGGCAGGGGGAAATTCACCCCTCCACTTT.

This chain connects TRBV18 to TRBJ1-6; TRBD1 agrees at 8 bases. The germline V gene has CDR1 KGHSH and CDR2 LQKENI. The junction had 4 bases not matched to a gene; V was cut back by 4 bases and J by 8 bases. The CDR3 has 14 residues. The chain's CDR3 is CASSLDRGHSPLHF. In nucleotides, the CDR3 is TGTGCCAGCTCACTAGACAGGGGTCATTCACCCCTCCACTTT.

The chain employs TRBV11-2 and TRBJ2-7; TRBD1 matches at 10 bases. The germline CDR1 and CDR2 sequences are SGHAT and FQNNGV. CDR3 length: 15 residues. J lost 4 bases, V lost 2 bases, and 5 bases had no gene match. This chain's CDR3 is CASSLFDRGRYEQYF. Written as DNA, the CDR3 is TGTGCCAGCAGCTTATTCGACAGGGGGCGATACGAGCAGTACTTC.

DNA for the CDR3: TGTGCCAGCAGCCTGACAATTCTAGAAGAGGATGAGCAGTTCTTC. It codes for CASSLTILEEDEQFF. The rearrangement uses TRBV5-4 and TRBJ2-1, with D hard to call. Germline V gives CDR1 SGHNT, CDR2 YYREEE (reference sequence). V shed 4 bases and J shed 8 bases, with 19 bases lying between them. The CDR3 runs to 15 residues.

The genes are TRBV24-1 and TRBJ2-7, with a tentative D call TRBD1 (6 bases). The CDR3 spans 13 residues. V was shortened by 4 bases and J by 5 bases, with 11 bases between the two germline ends. Germline lookup yields CDR1 KGHDR and CDR2 SFDVKD. The CDR3 sequence: CATSDQGKDEQYF. The CDR3 DNA is TGTGCCACCAGTGACCAGGGGAAGGACGAGCAGTACTTC.

J is TRBJ2-7 and V is TRBV7-8, with TRBD1 identical over 9 bases. The germline CDR1 and CDR2 sequences are SGHVS and FQNEAQ. The CDR3 contains 13 residues. After removal of 5 bases from V and 4 bases from J, the junction contained 3 bases not matched to a gene. Here the CDR3 reads CASSRDRAYEQYV. The CDR3, as DNA: TGTGCCAGCAGCCGGGACAGGGCGTACGAGCAGTACGTC.

The J gene is TRBJ2-3, the V gene TRBV3-1 (or the pseudogene TRBV3-2), with D possibly matching TRBD1 (5 bases). The CDR3 covers 15 residues. Trimming shortened V by 0 bases and J by 6 bases, and 13 bases separated the two germline ends. Germline V gene lookup returns CDR1 LGHDT and CDR2 YNNKEL (reference sequence). The CDR3 sequence: CASSQDSNAGDTQYF. The DNA of the CDR3 is TGTGCCAGCAGCCAAGATAGTAATGCAGGGGATACGCAGTATTTT.

J is TRBJ1-5 and V is TRBV6-4; D is possibly TRBD1 (6 bases). Trimming removed 2 bases from V and 6 bases from J, with 11 bases in between. There are 14 residues in the CDR3. Germline-derived CDR1 and CDR2 are MRHNA and SNTAGT. The CDR3 protein is CASSDTGGGQPQHF. CDR3 nucleotides: TGTGCCAGCAGTGACACAGGAGGGGGTCAGCCCCAGCATTTT.

J is TRBJ2-3 and V is TRBV11-2; tentative D call: TRBD1 (5 bases). Germline lookup yields CDR1 SGHAT and CDR2 FQNNGV. The CDR3 consists of 14 residues. V was cut by 8 bases and J by 2 bases, with 14 bases left in between. The CDR3 DNA reads TGTGCCAGCGGCACCAGGGCAATCACAGATACGCAGTATTTT. This gives the protein CASGTRAITDTQYF.

V and J are TRBV19 and TRBJ1-2; the D gene is possibly TRBD1 (6 bases). Trimming removed 4 bases from V and 4 bases from J, with 10 bases in between. This CDR3 is 13 amino acids long. Germline V CDR1 and CDR2: LNHDA, SQIVND (reference sequence). The CDR3 DNA reads TGTGCCAGTAGTAACCAGGGGAGCTATGGCTACACCTTC. As protein: CASSNQGSYGYTF.

The chain has TRBV5-1 and TRBJ1-6; D ambiguous. The germline V gene has CDR1 SGHRS and CDR2 YFSETQ. The CDR3 length is 15 residues. V lost 0 bases and J lost 13, with 17 bases in between. This CDR3 reads CASSLAARAGVPLHF. The DNA of the CDR3 is TGCGCCAGCAGCTTGGCGGCTAGGGCAGGTGTGCCCCTCCACTTT. Filled out from reference TRBV5-1 and TRBJ1-6, the complete variable domain reads KAGVTQTPRYLIKTRGQQVTLSCSPISGHRSVSWYQQTPGQGLQFLFEYFSETQRNKGNFPGRFSGRQFSNSRSEMNVSTLELGDSALYLCASSLAARAGVPLHFGNGTRLTVT.

The CDR3 sequence: CASSQDRESSGTDTQYF. CDR3 nucleotide sequence: TGTGCCAGCAGCCAAGATCGGGAGAGTAGCGGCACAGATACGCAGTATTTT. V and J are TRBV3-1 (or the pseudogene TRBV3-2) and TRBJ2-3; D perhaps matches TRBD2 (6 bases). The V gene lost 0 bases and the J gene lost 1 base, with 14 bases spanning the gap. From germline, CDR1 is LGHDT and CDR2 YNNKEL (reference sequence). This CDR3 has 17 amino acids.

The chain links TRBV11-3 to TRBJ1-2; 11 nucleotides agree with TRBD1. Germline loops: CDR1 SGHNT, CDR2 YENEEA. CDR3 size: 16 residues. J gave up 3 bases and V 4 bases, and 7 bases lay outside the gene matches. The CDR3 protein is CASSSTLGQGDYGYTF. In DNA form, the CDR3 reads TGTGCCAGCAGCTCGACCCTGGGACAGGGGGACTATGGCTACACCTTC.

The gene calls are TRBV4-1 and TRBJ1-1; D is undetermined. The CDR3 contains 14 residues. V gave up 0 bases and J gave up 1 base, with 6 bases separating them. CDR1 is MGHRA and CDR2 is YSYEKL in the germline V gene. The CDR3 here is CASSQEATNTEAFF. Here the CDR3 DNA reads TGCGCCAGCAGCCAAGAAGCAACGAACACTGAAGCTTTCTTT.

V and J are TRBV6-2 or TRBV6-3 and TRBJ2-2; D unclear. CDR3 length: 13 residues. Trimming removed 5 bases at V and 1 base at J, with 5 bases between. CDR1 and CDR2 (germline): MNHEY, SVGEGT. The CDR3 loop is CASSTLNTGELFF. In DNA, the CDR3 is TGTGCCAGCAGTACCCTGAACACCGGGGAGCTGTTTTTT.

The rearrangement joins TRBV29-1 to TRBJ1-1; D is perhaps TRBD1 (6 bases). Trimming cost V 2 bases and J 1 base, with 8 bases left between them. The CDR3 is 13 amino acids. Germline CDR1 reads SQVTM; CDR2 reads ANQGSEA. The CDR3 DNA reads TGCAGCGTTGAATCGACAGGGAACACTGAAGCTTTCTTT. Its translation: CSVESTGNTEAFF.

J is TRBJ1-3 and V is TRBV30; 9 bases match TRBD1. CDR1 is GTSNPN, CDR2 SVGIG, per germline (reference sequence). The CDR3 totals 15 residues. Trimming cost V 1 base and J 4 bases; bases outside gene matches: 5. The CDR3 protein is CAWSAWTGEGNTIYF. The CDR3 DNA reads as TGTGCCTGGAGTGCCTGGACAGGGGAAGGAAACACCATATATTTT.